This T cell receptor beta chain is drawn from a study of T cell responses to AZD1222 COVID-19 vaccine. Broader study findings: Repertoire sampling occurred only after the peak T cell response.

With 3 bases removed from V and 0 bases from J, the gap between germline ends came to 9 bases. The CDR3 spans 14 residues. CDR1 and CDR2 (germline): SGHRS, YFSETQ. A remark on this clone: Antigen specificity is unknown.

TCRdb's copy holds only in-frame clones and misses some; the assay was immunoSEQ multiplex PCR. Counted here are 150,000 to 200,000 clones, under 95% occurring once; the ten biggest clones make up around 0.98%. The chain carries TRBV5-1 and TRBJ1-1; no clear D gene. The clonotype originates from an adult who received the AZD1222 COVID-19 vaccine. Sequenced here: peripheral blood, sampled 28 days after the second AZD1222 dose. Written as DNA, the CDR3 is TGCGCCAGCAGCTCGGGGAGATTGAACACTGAAGCTTTCTTT. Protein product: CASSSGRLNTEAFF.